Below are 22 T cell receptor beta chains sequenced from a single sample in a study of blood T cell repertoires in COVID-19. Using immunoSEQ multiplex PCR, the repertoire was profiled, and TCRdb retains in-frame clones only, with some absent. The profile shows 300,000 to 400,000 clones, about nine tenths of them singletons. The sample comprised peripheral blood. The receptors here all came from a woman aged 65 to 85 with COVID-19, enrolled during active disease.

This chain joins TRBV19 and TRBJ1-5; TRBD1 matches 7 bases. CDR1 is LNHDA and CDR2 is SQIVND in the germline V gene (reference sequence). With 5 bases clipped from V and 2 bases from J, the junction kept 9 bases outside the gene matches. The CDR3 totals 16 residues. CDR3 sequence (DNA): TGTGCCAGTAGTTTGCTTAGGGGACAGCGCAATCAGCCCCAGCATTTT. Translation: CASSLLRGQRNQPQHF.

The chain has TRBV12-3 or TRBV12-4 and TRBJ2-2; D might be TRBD2 (5 bases). V was trimmed by 3 bases and J by 7 bases, leaving 9 bases between them. CDR3 length: 13 residues. The CDR3 DNA is TGTGCCAGCAGTTTGAGGGTTAGCGGGGAGCTGTTTTTT. Protein sequence: CASSLRVSGELFF.

The gene calls are TRBV9 and TRBJ2-1, with 7 bases matching TRBD1. Looked up from germline, CDR1 is SGDLS and CDR2 is YYNGEE. The CDR3 consists of 14 residues. V shed 6 bases, J shed 6 bases, and the junction held 9 bases outside the gene matches. This CDR3 is CASTVTGSSNEQFF. The CDR3 bases are TGTGCCAGCACCGTGACAGGGTCGAGCAATGAGCAGTTCTTC. The full variable domain, rest sourced from reference TRBV9 and TRBJ2-1, is DSGVTQTPKHLITATGQRVTLRCSPRSGDLSVYWYQQSLDQGLQFLIQYYNGEERAKGNILERFSAQQFPDLHSELNLSSLELGDSALYFCASTVTGSSNEQFFGPGTRLTVL.

The chain recombines TRBV10-3 with TRBJ1-1, with 7 bases fitting TRBD1. The ends lost 10 bases at V and 4 bases at J; junction bases unmatched: 9. There are 13 residues in the CDR3. CDR1 and CDR2 (germline): ENHRY, SYGVKD. The CDR3: CATTGQVGTEAFF. CDR3 DNA sequence: TGTGCCACCACAGGACAGGTCGGCACTGAAGCTTTCTTT.

The gene calls are TRBV11-2 and TRBJ1-6; D may be TRBD1 (6 bases). This CDR3 spans 17 amino acids. Germline CDR1 is SGHAT and CDR2 is FQNNGV. The V gene lost 5 bases and the J gene lost 9 bases, with 23 bases spanning the gap. The DNA of the CDR3 is TGTGCCAGCAGCCTAGCCGAGATTCGGACAGATGCTTCACCCCTCCACTTT. It yields the protein CASSLAEIRTDASPLHF.

The chain employs TRBV6-5 and TRBJ1-1; 7 bases agree with TRBD1. This CDR3 region has 15 residues. V shed 5 bases and J 3 bases; nucleotides not matched to a gene: 9. Germline CDR1 MNHEY, CDR2 SVGAGI. CDR3 nucleotide sequence: TGTGCCAGCAGTAAATACAGGGGATTTGACACTGAAGCTTTCTTT. It translates to CASSKYRGFDTEAFF.

In the case of this clone: Other DNA sequences within the sample encode an identical CDR3. CDR3 sequence: CASSPTGNTEAFF. CDR3 DNA: TGTGCCAGCTCACCAACGGGGAACACTGAAGCTTTCTTT. This chain links TRBV18 with TRBJ1-1; D remains ambiguous. The CDR3 spans 13 residues. V was clipped by 2 bases and J by 1 base, with 5 bases between them. The V gene's germline CDR1 is KGHSH and CDR2 LQKENI.

The chain is built from TRBV28 and TRBJ2-1, with a tentative D call TRBD2 (5 bases). Germline V CDR1 and CDR2: MDHEN, SYDVKM. V lost 3 bases and J 5 bases, leaving 14 bases between the germline ends. This CDR3 is 15 amino acids long. CDR3 DNA: TGTGCCAGCAGTTTGGTGGACCCGGGGAACAATGAGCAGTTCTTC. Protein: CASSLVDPGNNEQFF.

The chain has TRBV28 and TRBJ2-1; 8 positions agree with TRBD1. Germline loops: CDR1 MDHEN, CDR2 SYDVKM. With V trimmed by 6 bases and J by 6 bases, 7 bases remained unmatched. CDR3 length equals 14 residues. In DNA, the CDR3 is TGTGCCAGCAGGCCTGGACAGGGCTCCAATGAGCAGTTCTTC. This codes for CASRPGQGSNEQFF.

V and J are TRBV11-2 and TRBJ2-2; D remains unclear. CDR1 and CDR2 (germline): SGHAT, FQNNGV. Trimming cost V 3 bases and J 6 bases, with 5 bases left between them. The CDR3 covers 12 residues. The CDR3, as DNA: TGTGCCAGCAGCTTGGCGGCCGGGGAGCTGTTTTTT. This gives the protein CASSLAAGELFF. Based on the CDR3 plus reference TRBV11-2 and TRBJ2-2, the full variable domain is EAGVAQSPRYKIIEKRQSVAFWCNPISGHATLYWYQQILGQGPKLLIQFQNNGVVDDSQLPKDRFSAERLKGVDSTLKIQPAKLEDSAVYLCASSLAAGELFFGEGSRLTVL.

The chain joins TRBV6-6 to TRBJ1-2, with 7 bases identical to TRBD1. Trimming took 6 bases from V and 8 from J; bases not matched to a gene: 12. The germline V gene encodes CDR1 MNHNY and CDR2 SVGAGI (reference sequence). The CDR3 loop spans 14 amino acids. The chain's CDR3 is CASSQLGTEWGYTF. In nucleotides, the CDR3 is TGTGCCAGCAGCCAACTTGGGACAGAATGGGGCTACACCTTC.

The chain combines TRBV10-3 with TRBJ2-3; TRBD2 matches 10 bases. This CDR3 has 13 residues. The V and J ends lost 9 bases and 5 bases, in that order; junction bases with no gene match: 5. Germline V gene sequence: CDR1 ENHRY, CDR2 SYGVKD. The CDR3 DNA is TGTGCCATTAAAGCGGGGGGGCAAGATACGCAGTATTTT. Its translation is CAIKAGGQDTQYF.

V and J are TRBV4-2 and TRBJ1-1; D is ambiguous. The CDR3 runs to 16 residues. V was shortened by 0 bases and J by 1 base, with 12 bases between the two germline ends. Germline CDR1 and CDR2: LGHNA and YNFKEQ. The CDR3 region is CASSQEWAEKNTEAFF. CDR3 sequence (DNA): TGTGCCAGCAGCCAAGAATGGGCAGAGAAGAACACTGAAGCTTTCTTT.

The chain joins TRBV29-1 to TRBJ2-2, with a tentative D call TRBD2 (6 bases). The germline gives CDR1 SQVTM, CDR2 ANQGSEA. The V and J ends lost 4 bases and 5 bases respectively, with 20 bases between them. The CDR3 has 16 amino acids. CDR3 amino acids: CSVVTLGREATGELFF. In DNA form, the CDR3 reads TGCAGCGTTGTGACTCTTGGCAGGGAGGCGACCGGGGAGCTGTTTTTT.

Points on this clone: This sample includes further DNA sequences coding for the same CDR3. J is TRBJ1-4 and V is TRBV20-1; perhaps TRBD1 as D (6 bases). The CDR3 consists of 11 residues. Germline assignment: CDR1 DFQATT and CDR2 SNEGSKA (reference sequence). The CDR3 sequence is CSALTGEKLFF. CDR3 nucleotides: TGCAGCGCTCTTACAGGGGAAAAACTGTTTTTT.

The J gene is TRBJ1-6, the V gene TRBV10-1; 8 bases map to TRBD1. CDR3 length: 17 residues. The germline V gene has CDR1 WNHNN and CDR2 SYGVQD (reference sequence). The V gene end was trimmed by 2 bases and the J gene end by 7 bases; junction bases not matched to a gene: 10. CDR3 coding DNA: TGCGCCAGCAGTGAGGGACAGGGCCCTAAGCCAAATTCACCCCTCCACTTT. Protein product: CASSEGQGPKPNSPLHF.

The chain combines TRBV28 with TRBJ1-2, with 7 bases aligning to TRBD1. In germline, CDR1 is MDHEN, CDR2 SYDVKM. The CDR3 sequence is 14 residues long. Germline trimming cut 1 base from V and 5 bases from J; bases unmatched to any gene: 4. Here the CDR3 reads CASSLLDRVYGYTF. CDR3 DNA: TGTGCCAGCAGTTTATTAGACAGGGTGTATGGCTACACCTTC.

The gene calls are TRBV5-6 and TRBJ1-2; D ambiguous. Germline CDR1 and CDR2: SGHDT and YYEEEE. V was trimmed by 4 bases and J by 4 bases, leaving 17 bases between them. The CDR3 is 15 amino acids. The CDR3 nucleotides are TGTGCCAGCAGCCCCACGATTGAAGAGGGCTATGGCTACACCTTC. Translated, it gives CASSPTIEEGYGYTF. The variable domain in full, with the rest retrieved from reference TRBV5-6 and TRBJ1-2, is DAGVTQSPTHLIKTRGQQVTLRCSPKSGHDTVSWYQQALGQGPQFIFQYYEEEERQRGNFPDRFSGHQFPNYSSELNVNALLLGDSALYLCASSPTIEEGYGYTFGSGTRLTVV.

The chain employs TRBV7-9 and TRBJ2-7; TRBD1 matches 10 bases. This CDR3 has 17 amino acids. Germline V gene data show CDR1 as SEHNR and CDR2 as FQNEAQ (reference sequence). With 5 bases clipped from V and 1 base from J, the junction kept 11 bases outside the gene matches. CDR3: CASSTSWGQGRSYEQYF. The CDR3 region has the DNA TGTGCCAGCAGCACCTCATGGGGACAGGGGCGATCCTACGAGCAGTACTTC.

This clone was found a few times. The chain links TRBV28 to TRBJ1-5, with D perhaps TRBD1 (6 bases). Germline values: CDR1 MDHEN, CDR2 SYDVKM. Trimming left V 6 bases short and J 0 bases short, with 9 bases between. The CDR3 runs 14 residues. CDR3 DNA sequence: TGTGCCAGCAGCAGGACAGTTAGCAATCAGCCCCAGCATTTT. Translation gives CASSRTVSNQPQHF. The full variable domain, with the rest looked up from reference TRBV28 and TRBJ1-5, is DVKVTQSSRYLVKRTGEKVFLECVQDMDHENMFWYRQDPGLGLRLIYFSYDVKMKEKGDIPEGYSVSREKKERFSLILESASTNQTSMYLCASSRTVSNQPQHFGDGTRLSIL.

The rearrangement links TRBV27 to TRBJ1-3; unclear D gene. Germline values: CDR1 MNHEY, CDR2 SMNVEV (reference sequence). CDR3 size: 14 residues. V was shortened by 3 bases and J by 4 bases, with 10 bases between the two germline ends. CDR3: CASSFSATGNTIYF. The DNA for the CDR3 is TGTGCCAGCAGTTTCTCTGCAACAGGAAACACCATATATTTT.

The rearrangement links TRBV19 to TRBJ1-5; no clear D gene. The CDR3 is 15 residues long. V was shortened by 2 bases and J by 2 bases, with 10 bases between the two germline ends. CDR1 is LNHDA and CDR2 is SQIVND in the germline V gene (reference sequence). The CDR3 is CASSIHFGGNQPQHF. CDR3 coding DNA: TGTGCCAGTAGTATACATTTCGGTGGCAATCAGCCCCAGCATTTT.